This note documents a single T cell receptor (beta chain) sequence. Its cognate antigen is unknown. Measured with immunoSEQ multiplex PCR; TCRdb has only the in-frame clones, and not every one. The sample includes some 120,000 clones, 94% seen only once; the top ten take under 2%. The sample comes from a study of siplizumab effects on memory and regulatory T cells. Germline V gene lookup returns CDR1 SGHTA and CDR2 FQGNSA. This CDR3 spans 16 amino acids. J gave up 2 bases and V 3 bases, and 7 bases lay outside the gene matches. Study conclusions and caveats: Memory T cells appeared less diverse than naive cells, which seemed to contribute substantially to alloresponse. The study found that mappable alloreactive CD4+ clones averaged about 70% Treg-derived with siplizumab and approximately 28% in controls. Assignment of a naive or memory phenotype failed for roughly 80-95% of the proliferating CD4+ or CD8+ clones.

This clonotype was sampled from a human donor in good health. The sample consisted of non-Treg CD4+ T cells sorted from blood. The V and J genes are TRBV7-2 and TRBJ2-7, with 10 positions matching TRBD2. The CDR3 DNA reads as TGTGCCAGCAGCTTTTCTTCAGCGGGAGGGACCTACGAGCAGTACTTC. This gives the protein CASSFSSAGGTYEQYF. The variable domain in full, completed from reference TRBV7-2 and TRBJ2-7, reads GAGVSQSPSNKVTEKGKDVELRCDPISGHTALYWYRQSLGQGLEFLIYFQGNSAPDKSGLPSDRFSAERTGGSVSTLTIQRTQQEDSAVYLCASSFSSAGGTYEQYFGPGTRLTVT.